This T cell receptor (beta chain) was sequenced during a study of T cell responses to AZD1222 COVID-19 vaccine (dated by TCRdb to the early 2020s). For context, the study as a whole: A total of about 240 trial participants underwent TCR sequencing, of whom around 200 received two doses of AZD1222 and about 25 received two doses of the MenACWY control vaccine. Enrollment into the trials was organized by age into subgroups of 18-55, 56-69 and 70-plus years, and those subgroups contained roughly 150, 30 and 60 TCR-sequenced participants, respectively.

In the paper's terms, the time point label means: about 28 days (+/-7) after the second vaccine dose. The treatment or condition label, read with the paper, signifies: meningococcal conjugate vaccine given as trial control. Samples from vaccinated people were obtained from the UK trials COV001 and COV002, which included a single-blind randomized controlled phase 2/3 trial of AZD1222 (ChAdOx1 nCoV-19) in healthy adults. For TCRbeta chain sequencing, PBMC samples were collected from trial participants at day 0 and at day 28 after the second dose. A few counts support this clone. The clone's antigen remains unknown. Per-nucleotide qualities are absent, and no much larger clonotype sits a single base away. The CDR3 regions of human TCRbeta chains were analyzed by immunosequencing. The original methods were these. Repertoire TCRs were checked for matches against a reference library of SARS-CoV-2-specific TCRs that had been generated using the MIRA antigen-specificity platform. Breadth was defined as the fraction of unique TCRs that were SARS-CoV-2-associated, and depth was defined as the fraction of total T cells that were SARS-CoV-2-associated. Using the MIRA data, every spike-specific TCR was mapped to the spike region that the TCR reacted to and assigned to either a CD4 or a CD8 class. Log10-transformed breadth and depth values were compared by one-way ANOVA with Sidak's multiple comparisons tests. Not all clones reach the TCRdb copy of this immuneACCESS table, which keeps in-frame sequences only. Checked studies attribute under half of the gap to unresolved V genes and leave the rest unexplained. V, J and clone size reflect that table, while D and trimming were determined from the DNA. The sample table holds about 76,000 clones, of which more than 60% were seen once. The ten largest clones take up 27% of the sample.

General findings and caveats noted by the study authors: In the small 56-69-year group, the increase in depth fell short of significance, most likely because of low power. Epitopes outside the regions mutated in the B.1.351 and B.1.1.7 variants were reportedly recognized by nearly half of the unique spike-specific TCRs. Participants were mostly white British, with more females than males. The authors suggested clonal diversity may have been underestimated. The vaccine-associated CD4 TCRs covered the entire spike protein, and the dominant responses fell in regions 160-218 and 743-854. A significant rise in spike-specific TCR breadth and depth was observed after two AZD1222 doses relative to day 0 and relative to MenACWY recipients. Conclusions about previously exposed vaccinees are limited, since just five to seven AZD1222 recipients were seropositive for SARS-CoV-2 at baseline. Because no day 14 peak-response samples were available, the repertoires could be characterized only after the peak T cell response.

The CDR3 starts with the cysteine, ends with the phenylalanine, and has 13 residues. Only the CDR3 region is kept as DNA, spanning 39 bases read in frame from base 1. Based on the germline V gene, the CDR1 and CDR2 sequences are ENHRY and SYGVKD. From V the trimming removes 11 bases and from J it removes 4 bases, while the gene matches leave 8 bases of the junction unaccounted for. The receptor was isolated from an adult who received the MenACWY meningococcal vaccine as a control. The sequencing used peripheral blood, collected 28 days after the second dose of the MenACWY control vaccine. Recombination connected TRBV10-3 to TRBJ2-7; a stretch of 10 junction bases matches TRBD1. The DNA sequence is TGTGCCTCCGGACAGGGGGAGCGGTACGAGCAGTACTTC. The translation is CASGQGERYEQYF.